This TCR beta chain was recorded in a study of neurological immune-mediated disorders. TCRdb recomputed calls from the 5' RACE reads with MiXCR, one row per CDR3 protein. The table lists approximately 37,000 distinct CDR3 sequences, 3% to 4% of them singletons. Only a few counts were recorded for this clonotype. The CDR3 sequence is 13 residues long. The germline CDR1 and CDR2 sequences are SGHVS and FQNEAQ. V lost 2 bases and J 5 bases, leaving 9 bases between the germline ends. This TCR derives from a man under 40 with multiple sclerosis. The sequencing sample was made of PBMCs. The V call is TRBV7-8, the J call TRBJ2-5; D remains ambiguous. CDR3 loop: CASSLPLWETQYF. The CDR3 coding sequence is TGTGCCAGCAGCTTACCTCTTTGGGAGACCCAGTACTTC.